These 7 T cell receptor beta chains were all obtained from the same sample, sequenced in a study of T cell responses to AZD1222 COVID-19 vaccine. Clones were sequenced by immunoSEQ multiplex PCR, and TCRdb holds only the in-frame ones, with some missing. This sample has about 110,000 clones, with around 91% found just once. The specimen comprised peripheral blood, sampled on day 0 of AZD1222 vaccination. The receptors here all came from an adult in good health.

The gene calls are TRBV7-9 and TRBJ1-2; a weak D match, TRBD1 (6 bases). Looked up from germline, CDR1 is SEHNR and CDR2 is FQNEAQ (reference sequence). CDR3 length equals 12 residues. Trimming removed 5 bases from V and 4 bases from J, with 8 bases in between. This CDR3 is CASSQDSYGYTF. In nucleotides, the CDR3 is TGTGCCAGCAGCCAGGACAGCTATGGCTACACCTTC.

This chain connects TRBV9 to TRBJ2-3; TRBD2 matches 8 bases. J was trimmed by 1 base and V by 1 base; bases with no gene match: 8. There are 17 residues in the CDR3. Germline-derived CDR1 and CDR2 are SGDLS and YYNGEE. The CDR3 reads CASSVRGGGYGTDTQYF. The CDR3 DNA is TGTGCCAGCAGCGTACGGGGGGGCGGATATGGCACAGATACGCAGTATTTT. The full variable domain, in which reference TRBV9 and TRBJ2-3 provide the parts outside the CDR3, is DSGVTQTPKHLITATGQRVTLRCSPRSGDLSVYWYQQSLDQGLQFLIQYYNGEERAKGNILERFSAQQFPDLHSELNLSSLELGDSALYFCASSVRGGGYGTDTQYFGPGTRLTVL.

The table lists this clone with a count of one. The chain couples TRBV7-8 to TRBJ1-2, with 9 bases fitting TRBD1. V trimming: 3 bases; J trimming: 8 bases; junction bases outside the gene matches: 7. This CDR3 is 14 amino acids long. Germline values: CDR1 SGHVS, CDR2 FQNEAQ. For the CDR3, the DNA is TGTGCCAGCAGCTTCGCCGGACAGGGGTTCGGCTACACCTTC. Its protein is CASSFAGQGFGYTF.

CDR3 loop: CASSFSLRGSSYNSPLHF. CDR3 nucleotide sequence: TGTGCCAGCAGCTTTAGCCTACGAGGATCCTCCTATAATTCACCCCTCCACTTT. The chain is built from TRBV7-2 and TRBJ1-6; D gene uncertain. The CDR3 is 18 residues long. Deletions cut 3 bases from V and 0 bases from J, with 15 bases between. Germline lookup yields CDR1 SGHTA and CDR2 FQGNSA.

This chain uses TRBV7-9 with TRBJ1-2; D possibly corresponds to TRBD1 (6 bases). V was pared by 1 base and J by 4 bases, with 13 bases between. In germline, CDR1 is SEHNR, CDR2 FQNEAQ (reference sequence). This CDR3 is built from 15 residues. Here the CDR3 reads CASSLVAGDSYGYTF. In DNA, the CDR3 is TGTGCCAGCAGCTTAGTGGCAGGGGACTCCTATGGCTACACCTTC.

J is TRBJ2-5 and V is TRBV7-6; the D gene is possibly TRBD1 (7 bases). V was cut by 4 bases and J by 3 bases, with 12 bases left in between. Germline V gene data show CDR1 as SGHVS and CDR2 as FNYEAQ. There are 14 residues in the CDR3. The CDR3: CASSSVRGEETQYF. The CDR3 region has the DNA TGTGCCAGCAGCTCCGTCAGGGGGGAAGAGACCCAGTACTTC.

This chain joins TRBV10-3 and TRBJ1-1; D might be TRBD1 (5 bases). Deletions cut 1 base from V and 0 bases from J, with 18 bases between. Germline CDR1 reads ENHRY; CDR2 reads SYGVKD. The CDR3 covers 18 residues. CDR3 loop: CAISELVGHTFMNTEAFF. CDR3 nucleotide sequence: TGTGCCATCAGTGAGTTAGTTGGACACACGTTCATGAACACTGAAGCTTTCTTT.